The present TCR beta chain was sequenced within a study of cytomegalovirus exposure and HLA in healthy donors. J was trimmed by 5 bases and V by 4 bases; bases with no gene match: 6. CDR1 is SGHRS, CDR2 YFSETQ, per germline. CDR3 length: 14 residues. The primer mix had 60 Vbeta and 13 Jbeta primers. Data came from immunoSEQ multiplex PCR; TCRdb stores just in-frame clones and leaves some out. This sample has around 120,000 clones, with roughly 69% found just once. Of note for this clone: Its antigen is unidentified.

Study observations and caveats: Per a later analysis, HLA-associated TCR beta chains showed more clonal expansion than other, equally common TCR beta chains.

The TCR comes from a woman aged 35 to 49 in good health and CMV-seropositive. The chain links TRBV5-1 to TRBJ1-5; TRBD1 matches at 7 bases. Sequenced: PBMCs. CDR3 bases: TGCGCCAGCAGCCCAGGGGGAGGAGATCAGCCCCAGCATTTT. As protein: CASSPGGGDQPQHF. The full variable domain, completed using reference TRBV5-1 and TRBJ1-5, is KAGVTQTPRYLIKTRGQQVTLSCSPISGHRSVSWYQQTPGQGLQFLFEYFSETQRNKGNFPGRFSGRQFSNSRSEMNVSTLELGDSALYLCASSPGGGDQPQHFGDGTRLSIL.